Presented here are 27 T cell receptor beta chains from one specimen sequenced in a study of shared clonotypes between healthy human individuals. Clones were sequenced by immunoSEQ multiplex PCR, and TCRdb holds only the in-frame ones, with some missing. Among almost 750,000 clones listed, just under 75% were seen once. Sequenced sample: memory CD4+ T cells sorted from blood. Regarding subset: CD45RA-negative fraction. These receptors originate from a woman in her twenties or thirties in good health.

This CDR3 is CASSLAGEGGYTF. CDR3 in DNA: TGTGCCAGCAGCTTGGCCGGGGAAGGGGGCTACACCTTC. This rearrangement joins TRBV5-4 to TRBJ1-2, with no clear D. V lost 0 bases and J 8 bases, leaving 11 bases between the germline ends. The CDR3 is made up of 13 amino acids. Germline V lookup: CDR1 SGHNT, CDR2 YYREEE (reference sequence).

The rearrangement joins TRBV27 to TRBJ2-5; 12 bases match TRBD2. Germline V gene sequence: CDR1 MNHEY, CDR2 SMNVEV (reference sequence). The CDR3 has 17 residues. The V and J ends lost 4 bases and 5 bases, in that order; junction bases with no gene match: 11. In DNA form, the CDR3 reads TGTGCCAGCAGTTCACCGGGCCTAGCGGGAGGGCATGAGACCCAGTACTTC. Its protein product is CASSSPGLAGGHETQYF.

DNA for the CDR3: TGTGCCAGCAGTGAAATCGGAAGCGGCTACACCTTC. Translation gives CASSEIGSGYTF. The chain links TRBV6-1 to TRBJ1-2; D gene unclear. V lost 2 bases and J 8 bases, leaving 9 bases between the germline ends. Germline CDR1 reads MNHNS; CDR2 reads SASEGT. This CDR3 contains 12 residues.

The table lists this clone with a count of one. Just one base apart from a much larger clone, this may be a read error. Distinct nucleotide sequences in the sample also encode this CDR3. CDR3 region: CSAGPYEQYF. The DNA for the CDR3 is TGCAGTGCGGGACCCTACGAGCAGTACTTC. V is TRBV20-1 and J is TRBJ2-7, with D perhaps being TRBD1 or TRBD2 (5 bases each). The germline V and J ends were trimmed by 6 bases and 2 bases, with 5 bases remaining between them. Germline V gene lookup returns CDR1 DFQATT and CDR2 SNEGSKA (reference sequence). The CDR3 has 10 residues.

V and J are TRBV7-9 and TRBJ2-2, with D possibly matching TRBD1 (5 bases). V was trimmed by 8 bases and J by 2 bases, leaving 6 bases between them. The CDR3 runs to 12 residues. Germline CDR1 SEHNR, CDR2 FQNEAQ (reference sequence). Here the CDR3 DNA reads TGTGCCAGCGGACAAAACACCGGGGAGCTGTTTTTT. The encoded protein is CASGQNTGELFF.

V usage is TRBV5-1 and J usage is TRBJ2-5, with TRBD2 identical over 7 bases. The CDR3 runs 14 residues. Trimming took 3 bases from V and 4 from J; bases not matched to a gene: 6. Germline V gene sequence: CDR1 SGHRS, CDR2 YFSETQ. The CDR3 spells CASSWGDYRETQYF. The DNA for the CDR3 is TGCGCCAGCAGCTGGGGGGACTATCGAGAGACCCAGTACTTC. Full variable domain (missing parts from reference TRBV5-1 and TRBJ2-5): KAGVTQTPRYLIKTRGQQVTLSCSPISGHRSVSWYQQTPGQGLQFLFEYFSETQRNKGNFPGRFSGRQFSNSRSEMNVSTLELGDSALYLCASSWGDYRETQYFGPGTRLLVL.

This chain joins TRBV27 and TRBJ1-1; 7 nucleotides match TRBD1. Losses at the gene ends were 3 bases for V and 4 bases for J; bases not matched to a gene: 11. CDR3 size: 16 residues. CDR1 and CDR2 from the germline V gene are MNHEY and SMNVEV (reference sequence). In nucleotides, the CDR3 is TGTGCCAGCAGTTTCGGGACAGTTGGATGGGGCACTGAAGCTTTCTTT. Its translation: CASSFGTVGWGTEAFF.

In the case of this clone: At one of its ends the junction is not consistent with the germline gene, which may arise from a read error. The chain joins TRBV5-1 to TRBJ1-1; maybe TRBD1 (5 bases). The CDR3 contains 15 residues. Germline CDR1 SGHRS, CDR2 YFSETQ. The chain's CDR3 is CASRGRPGLNTEAFF. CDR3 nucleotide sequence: TGCGCCAGCAGGGGGCGCCCAGGCCTGAATACTGAAGCTTTCTTT. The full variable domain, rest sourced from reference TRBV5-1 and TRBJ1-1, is KAGVTQTPRYLIKTRGQQVTLSCSPISGHRSVSWYQQTPGQGLQFLFEYFSETQRNKGNFPGRFSGRQFSNSRSEMNVSTLELGDSALYLCASRGRPGLNTEAFFGQGTRLTVV.

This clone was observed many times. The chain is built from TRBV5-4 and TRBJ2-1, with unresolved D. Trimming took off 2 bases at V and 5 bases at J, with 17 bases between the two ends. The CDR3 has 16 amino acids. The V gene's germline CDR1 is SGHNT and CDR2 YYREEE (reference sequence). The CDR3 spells CASSFDTAGGHNEQFF. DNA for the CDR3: TGTGCCAGCAGCTTCGATACAGCTGGTGGGCACAATGAGCAGTTCTTC.

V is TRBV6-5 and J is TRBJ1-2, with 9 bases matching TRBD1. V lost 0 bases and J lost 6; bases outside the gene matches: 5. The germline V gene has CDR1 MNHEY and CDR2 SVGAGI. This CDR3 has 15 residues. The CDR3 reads CASSYSRQGVHGYTF. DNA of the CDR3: TGTGCCAGCAGTTACTCAAGACAGGGGGTTCATGGCTACACCTTC.

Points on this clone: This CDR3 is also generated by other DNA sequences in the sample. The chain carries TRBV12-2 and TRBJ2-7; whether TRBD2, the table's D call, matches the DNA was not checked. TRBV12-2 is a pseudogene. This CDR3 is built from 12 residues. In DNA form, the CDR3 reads TGTGCAAGTCGCTTAGGCGGCTACGAGCAGTACTTC. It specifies CASRLGGYEQYF.

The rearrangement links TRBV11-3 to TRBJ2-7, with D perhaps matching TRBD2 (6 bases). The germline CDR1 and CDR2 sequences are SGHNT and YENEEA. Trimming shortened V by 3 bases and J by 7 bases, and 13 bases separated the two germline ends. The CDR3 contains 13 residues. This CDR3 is CASSFGGAGEQYF. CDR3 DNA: TGTGCCAGCAGCTTTGGCGGGGCGGGAGAGCAGTACTTC.

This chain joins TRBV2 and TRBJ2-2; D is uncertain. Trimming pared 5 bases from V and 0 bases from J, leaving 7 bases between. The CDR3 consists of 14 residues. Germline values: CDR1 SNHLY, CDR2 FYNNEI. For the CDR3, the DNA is TGTGCCAGCAGTCAACGGACGAACACCGGGGAGCTGTTTTTT. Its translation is CASSQRTNTGELFF.

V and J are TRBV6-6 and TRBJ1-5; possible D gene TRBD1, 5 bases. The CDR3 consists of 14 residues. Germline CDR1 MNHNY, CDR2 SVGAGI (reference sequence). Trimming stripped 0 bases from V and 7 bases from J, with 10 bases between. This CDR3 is CASSYSRWGQPQHF. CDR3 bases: TGTGCCAGCAGTTACTCGAGGTGGGGGCAGCCCCAGCATTTT.

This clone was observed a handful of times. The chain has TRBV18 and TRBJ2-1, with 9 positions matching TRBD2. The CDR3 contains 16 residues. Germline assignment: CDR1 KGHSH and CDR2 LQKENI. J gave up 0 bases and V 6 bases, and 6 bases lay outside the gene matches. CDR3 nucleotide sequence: TGTGCCAGCTCGGGGCGGGAGGGGACCTCCTACAATGAGCAGTTCTTC. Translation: CASSGREGTSYNEQFF.

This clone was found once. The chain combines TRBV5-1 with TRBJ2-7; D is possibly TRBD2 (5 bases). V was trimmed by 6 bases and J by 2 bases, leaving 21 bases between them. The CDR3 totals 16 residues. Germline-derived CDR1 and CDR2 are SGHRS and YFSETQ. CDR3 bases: TGCGCCAGCACCTCTCAAGGGAGCTCGGCGACCTACGAGCAGTACTTC. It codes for CASTSQGSSATYEQYF. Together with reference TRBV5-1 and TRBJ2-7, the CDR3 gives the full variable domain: KAGVTQTPRYLIKTRGQQVTLSCSPISGHRSVSWYQQTPGQGLQFLFEYFSETQRNKGNFPGRFSGRQFSNSRSEMNVSTLELGDSALYLCASTSQGSSATYEQYFGPGTRLTVT.

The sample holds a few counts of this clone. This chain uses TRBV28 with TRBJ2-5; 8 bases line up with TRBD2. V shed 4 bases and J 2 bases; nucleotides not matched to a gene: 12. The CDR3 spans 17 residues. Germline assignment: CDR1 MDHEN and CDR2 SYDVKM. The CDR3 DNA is TGTGCCAGCAGTTCCGGTTCGGTAAGCGGGGGACAAGAGACCCAGTACTTC. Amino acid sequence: CASSSGSVSGGQETQYF.

CDR3 in DNA: TGCGCCAGCAGCTCTACACTAACTAGCGGGAGAACCTACGAGCAGTACTTC. Translating gives CASSSTLTSGRTYEQYF. The chain employs TRBV5-1 and TRBJ2-7; TRBD2 agrees at 11 bases. V lost 3 bases, J lost 2 bases, and 10 bases stayed unmatched. This CDR3 has 17 residues. The V gene's germline CDR1 is SGHRS and CDR2 YFSETQ. Based on the CDR3 plus reference TRBV5-1 and TRBJ2-7, the full variable domain is KAGVTQTPRYLIKTRGQQVTLSCSPISGHRSVSWYQQTPGQGLQFLFEYFSETQRNKGNFPGRFSGRQFSNSRSEMNVSTLELGDSALYLCASSSTLTSGRTYEQYFGPGTRLTVT.

The CDR3 reads CSVPRGQLDNEQFF. As DNA, the CDR3 is TGCAGCGTTCCCCGGGGGCAGTTAGACAATGAGCAGTTCTTC. The chain joins TRBV29-1 to TRBJ2-1, with D perhaps matching TRBD1 or TRBD2 (6 bases each). Trimming cost V 5 bases and J 5 bases, with 16 bases left between them. From germline, CDR1 is SQVTM and CDR2 ANQGSEA. CDR3 length: 14 residues.

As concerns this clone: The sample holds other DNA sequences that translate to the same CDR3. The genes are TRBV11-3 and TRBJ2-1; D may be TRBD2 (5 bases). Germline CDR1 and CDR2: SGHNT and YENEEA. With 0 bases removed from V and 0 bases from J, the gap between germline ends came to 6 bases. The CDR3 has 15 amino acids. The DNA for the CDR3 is TGTGCCAGCAGCTTAGATCGGGGCTCCTACAATGAGCAGTTCTTC. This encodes CASSLDRGSYNEQFF. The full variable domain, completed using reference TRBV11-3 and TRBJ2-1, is EAGVVQSPRYKIIEKKQPVAFWCNPISGHNTLYWYLQNLGQGPELLIRYENEEAVDDSQLPKDRFSAERLKGVDSTLKIQPAELGDSAVYLCASSLDRGSYNEQFFGPGTRLTVL.

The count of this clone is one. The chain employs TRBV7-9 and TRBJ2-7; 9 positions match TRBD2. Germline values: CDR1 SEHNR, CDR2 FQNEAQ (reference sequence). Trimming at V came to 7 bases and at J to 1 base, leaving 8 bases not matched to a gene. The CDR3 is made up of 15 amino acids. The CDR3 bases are TGTGCCAGCACCGTTGGGACTAGCAAGTCCTACGAGCAGTACTTC. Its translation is CASTVGTSKSYEQYF.

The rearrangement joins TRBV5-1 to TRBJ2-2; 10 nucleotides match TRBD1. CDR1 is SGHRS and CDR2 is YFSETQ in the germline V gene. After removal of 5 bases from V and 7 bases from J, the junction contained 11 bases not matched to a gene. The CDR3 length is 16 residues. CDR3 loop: CASRLAGTGDLGELFF. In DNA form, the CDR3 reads TGCGCCAGCAGGCTTGCCGGGACAGGGGATCTCGGGGAGCTGTTTTTT.

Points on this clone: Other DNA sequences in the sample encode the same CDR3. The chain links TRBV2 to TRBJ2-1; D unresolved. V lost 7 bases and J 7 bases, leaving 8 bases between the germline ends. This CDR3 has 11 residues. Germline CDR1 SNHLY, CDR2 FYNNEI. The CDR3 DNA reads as TGTGCCAGCACGTTAGTGAATGAGCAGTTCTTC. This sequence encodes CASTLVNEQFF.

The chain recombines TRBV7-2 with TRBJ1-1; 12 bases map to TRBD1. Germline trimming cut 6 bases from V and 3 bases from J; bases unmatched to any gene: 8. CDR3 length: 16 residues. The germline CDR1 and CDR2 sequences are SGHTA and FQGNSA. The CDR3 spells CASRYRDRGPYTEAFF. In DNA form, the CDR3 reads TGTGCCAGCAGATACCGGGACAGGGGGCCGTACACTGAAGCTTTCTTT. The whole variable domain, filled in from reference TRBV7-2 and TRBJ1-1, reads GAGVSQSPSNKVTEKGKDVELRCDPISGHTALYWYRQSLGQGLEFLIYFQGNSAPDKSGLPSDRFSAERTGGSVSTLTIQRTQQEDSAVYLCASRYRDRGPYTEAFFGQGTRLTVV.

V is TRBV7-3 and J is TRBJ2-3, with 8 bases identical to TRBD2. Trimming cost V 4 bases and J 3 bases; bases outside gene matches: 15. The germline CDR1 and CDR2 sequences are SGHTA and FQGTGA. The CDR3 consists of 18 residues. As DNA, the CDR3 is TGTGCCAGCAGCTCCGGAACTAGCGGAAGCGGGGGAACAGATACGCAGTATTTT. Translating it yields CASSSGTSGSGGTDTQYF.

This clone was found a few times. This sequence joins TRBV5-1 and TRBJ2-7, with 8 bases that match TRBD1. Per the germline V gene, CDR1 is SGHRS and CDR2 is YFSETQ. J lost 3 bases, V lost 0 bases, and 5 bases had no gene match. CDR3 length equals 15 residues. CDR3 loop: CASSLGQGNYYEQYF. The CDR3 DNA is TGCGCCAGCAGCTTGGGACAGGGGAACTACTACGAGCAGTACTTC.

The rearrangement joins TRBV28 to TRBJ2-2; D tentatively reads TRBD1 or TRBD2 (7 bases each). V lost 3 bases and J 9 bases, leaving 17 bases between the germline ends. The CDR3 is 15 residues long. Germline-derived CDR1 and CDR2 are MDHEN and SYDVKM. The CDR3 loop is CASSFAGGVRRELFF. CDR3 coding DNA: TGTGCCAGCAGTTTTGCAGGGGGGGTTCGCAGGGAGCTGTTTTTT.